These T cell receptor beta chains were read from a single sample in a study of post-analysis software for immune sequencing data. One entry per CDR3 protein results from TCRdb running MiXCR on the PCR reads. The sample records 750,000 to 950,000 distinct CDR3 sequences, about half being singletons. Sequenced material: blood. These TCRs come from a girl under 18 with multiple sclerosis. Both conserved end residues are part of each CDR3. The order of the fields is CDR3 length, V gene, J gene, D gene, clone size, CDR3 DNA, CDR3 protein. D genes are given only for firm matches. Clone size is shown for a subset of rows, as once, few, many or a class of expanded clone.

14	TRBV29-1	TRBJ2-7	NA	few	TGCAGCGTCGACTTGGGGTACCCGCCCTACGAGCAGTACTTC	CSVDLGYPPYEQYF
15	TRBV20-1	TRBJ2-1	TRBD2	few	TGCAGTGCTCGACTAGCGGGAGGGCCCCGGAATGAGCAGTTCTTC	CSARLAGGPRNEQFF
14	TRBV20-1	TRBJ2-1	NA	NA	TGCAGTGCTAGAGATCGTTCCCCTCGGAATGAGCAGTTCTTC	CSARDRSPRNEQFF
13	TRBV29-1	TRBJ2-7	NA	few	TGCAGCACCCGCCTTCGGGGGTCCTACGAGCAGTACTTC	CSTRLRGSYEQYF
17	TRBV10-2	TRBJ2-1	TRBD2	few	TGCGCCAGCAGTGACCCCTTGGGACTAGCGGACTACAATGAGCAGTTCTTC	CASSDPLGLADYNEQFF
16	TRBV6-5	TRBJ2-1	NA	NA	TGTGCCAGCAGTTACTCCGCTAGCCGCCGCGTGGATGAGCAGTTCTTC	CASSYSASRRVDEQFF
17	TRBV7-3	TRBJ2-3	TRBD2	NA	TGTGCCAGCAGCTTAAGAGGAGCGGGACTTAGCCCTTATGAGCAGTATTTT	CASSLRGAGLSPYEQYF
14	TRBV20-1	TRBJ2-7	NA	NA	TGCAGTGCTAGATGGGGGGGGGGCCCCTACGAGCAGTACTTC	CSARWGGGPYEQYF
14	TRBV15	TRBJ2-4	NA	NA	TGTGCCACCAGCGTGGGACGGTACTCCTACGAGCGGTACTTC	CATSVGRYSYERYF
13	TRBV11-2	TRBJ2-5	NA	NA	TGTGCCAGCAGCACTAGACCAGAAGAGACCCAGTACTTC	CASSTRPEETQYF
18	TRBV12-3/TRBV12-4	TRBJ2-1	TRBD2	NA	TGTGCCAGCAGCGAGGACAGTCTACTAGCGGGAGGAAAGGATGAGCGGTTCTTC	CASSEDSLLAGGKDERFF
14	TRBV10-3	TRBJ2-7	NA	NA	TGTGCCATCAGTGAGCCCGGGGACTCCTACGAGCAGTACTTC	CAISEPGDSYEQYF
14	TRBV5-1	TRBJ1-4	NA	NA	TGCGCCAGCAGCTCCCGACAGTATGATGAAAAACTGTTTTTT	CASSSRQYDEKLFF
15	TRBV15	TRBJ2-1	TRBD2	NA	TGTGCCACCAGCAGAGCCGGGAGGGCCTTCGATGAGCAGTTCTTC	CATSRAGRAFDEQFF
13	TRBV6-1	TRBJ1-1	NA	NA	TGTGCCAGCAGTGCGGGGGCGCGAACTGAAGCTTTCTTT	CASSAGARTEAFF
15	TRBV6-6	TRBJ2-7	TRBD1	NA	TGTGCCAGCAAGCTGCCCGGGACAGGGGGTGGTGAGCAGTACTTC	CASKLPGTGGGEQYF
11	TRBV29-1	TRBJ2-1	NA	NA	TGCAGCGTTGAGTCTTACAATGAGCAGTTCTTC	CSVESYNEQFF
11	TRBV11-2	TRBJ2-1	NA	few	TGTGCCAGCAGCTTACCCGGGGGGCCGTTCTTC	CASSLPGGPFF
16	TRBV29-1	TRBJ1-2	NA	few	TGCAGCGTTGAATTCATTGTGGCAGACCAGTCCTATGGCTACACCTTC	CSVEFIVADQSYGYTF
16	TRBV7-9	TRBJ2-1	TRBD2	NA	TGTGCCAGCAGCTCCGCAGCGGGAGGAGTTTACAATGAGCAGTTCTTC	CASSSAAGGVYNEQFF
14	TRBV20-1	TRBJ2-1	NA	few	TGCAGTGCTAACCGGGAGCGCATCTACGATGAGCAGTTCTTC	CSANRERIYDEQFF
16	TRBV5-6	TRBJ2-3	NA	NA	TGTGCCAGCAGCTTGGACGGGGGACCATACACAGATACGCAGTATTTT	CASSLDGGPYTDTQYF
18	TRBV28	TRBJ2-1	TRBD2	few	TGTGCCAGCAGTTTATATCGTGGGGCGGGAGGAAATAACAATGAGCAGTTCTTC	CASSLYRGAGGNNNEQFF
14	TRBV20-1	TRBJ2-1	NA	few	TGCAGTGCTAGGGCCGGAGACAAGTACAATGAGCAGTTCTTC	CSARAGDKYNEQFF
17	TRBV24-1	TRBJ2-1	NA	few	TGTGCCACCAGTGATTCCCGTTATGGACGCGTCAGACCTGAGCAGTTCTTC	CATSDSRYGRVRPEQFF
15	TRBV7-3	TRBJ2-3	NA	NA	TGTGCCAGCAGCTCCACCGGAGGGGCTAGGGATACGCAGTATTTT	CASSSTGGARDTQYF
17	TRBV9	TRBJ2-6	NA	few	TGTGCCAGCAGCGTAGGGACAGAGGTTACTGGGGCCAACGTCCTGACTTTC	CASSVGTEVTGANVLTF
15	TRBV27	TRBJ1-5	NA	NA	TGTGCCAGCAGTTCCTCAGGGGTTAGAAATCAGCCCCAGCATTTT	CASSSSGVRNQPQHF
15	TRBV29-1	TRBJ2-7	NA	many	TGCAGCGTGGCCCCTGGGTCCAGCAGCTCCTACGAGCAGTACTTC	CSVAPGSSSSYEQYF
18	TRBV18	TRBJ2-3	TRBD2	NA	TGTGCCAGCTCACCACGGCTGGTTCTAGCGGGACCCACAGATACGCAGTATTTT	CASSPRLVLAGPTDTQYF
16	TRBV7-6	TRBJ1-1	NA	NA	TGTGCCAGCAGCCCTCAGCCGTCGTGGAGGTTGGAGGGAGCTTTCTTT	CASSPQPSWRLEGAFF
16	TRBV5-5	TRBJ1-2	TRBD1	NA	TGTGCCAGCAGCTCAACCGGGACAGAAGGGAACTATGGCTACACCTTC	CASSSTGTEGNYGYTF
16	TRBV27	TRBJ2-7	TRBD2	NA	TGTGCCAGTAGTCCCACGGGGAGCGGGAGATCCTACGAGCAGTACTTC	CASSPTGSGRSYEQYF
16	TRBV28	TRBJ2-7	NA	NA	TGTGCCAGCAGTCATGGGGCAGGAGACGACCCCTACGAGCAGTACTTC	CASSHGAGDDPYEQYF
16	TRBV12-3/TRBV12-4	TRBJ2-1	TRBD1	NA	TGTGCCAGCAGTACAACCGGGACAGGGCTAAAGGATGAGCAGTTCTTC	CASSTTGTGLKDEQFF
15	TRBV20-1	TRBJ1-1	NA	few	TGCAGTGCTAGAGCCGGCTGGGAGCATAACACTGAAGCTTTCTTT	CSARAGWEHNTEAFF
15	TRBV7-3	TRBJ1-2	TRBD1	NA	TGTGCCAGCAGCCCTGGGACAGGGGGAAAATATGGCTACACCTTC	CASSPGTGGKYGYTF
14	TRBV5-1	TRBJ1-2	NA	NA	TGCGCCAGCAGCTCCATGTGGGGCAACTATGGCTACACCTTC	CASSSMWGNYGYTF
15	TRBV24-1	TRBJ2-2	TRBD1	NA	TGTGCCACCAGTGTGACAGGGGGCGCGGCCGGGGAGCTGTTTTTT	CATSVTGGAAGELFF
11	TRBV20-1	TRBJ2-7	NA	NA	TGCAGTGCTAGTTTAGCTTACGAGCAGTACTTC	CSASLAYEQYF
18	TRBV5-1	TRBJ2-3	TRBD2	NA	TGCGCCAGCAGCTCCCGATACACTAGCGGGAGAAACACAGATACGCAGTATTTT	CASSSRYTSGRNTDTQYF
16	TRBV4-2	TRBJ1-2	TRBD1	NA	TGTGCCAGCAGCCAAGATTCATACGGGACAGAGTATGGCTACACCTTC	CASSQDSYGTEYGYTF
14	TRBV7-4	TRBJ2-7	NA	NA	TGTGCCAGCAGCTTTCGGCTAGCTCCCAACGAGCAGTACTTC	CASSFRLAPNEQYF
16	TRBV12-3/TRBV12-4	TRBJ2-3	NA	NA	TGTGCCAGCAGTTTAGGGACAAGGGGACGGACAGATACGCAGTATTTT	CASSLGTRGRTDTQYF
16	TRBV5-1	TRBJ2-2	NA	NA	TGCGCCAGCAGCTTGGTTGTCGCCTCGAACACCGGGGAGCTGTTTTTT	CASSLVVASNTGELFF